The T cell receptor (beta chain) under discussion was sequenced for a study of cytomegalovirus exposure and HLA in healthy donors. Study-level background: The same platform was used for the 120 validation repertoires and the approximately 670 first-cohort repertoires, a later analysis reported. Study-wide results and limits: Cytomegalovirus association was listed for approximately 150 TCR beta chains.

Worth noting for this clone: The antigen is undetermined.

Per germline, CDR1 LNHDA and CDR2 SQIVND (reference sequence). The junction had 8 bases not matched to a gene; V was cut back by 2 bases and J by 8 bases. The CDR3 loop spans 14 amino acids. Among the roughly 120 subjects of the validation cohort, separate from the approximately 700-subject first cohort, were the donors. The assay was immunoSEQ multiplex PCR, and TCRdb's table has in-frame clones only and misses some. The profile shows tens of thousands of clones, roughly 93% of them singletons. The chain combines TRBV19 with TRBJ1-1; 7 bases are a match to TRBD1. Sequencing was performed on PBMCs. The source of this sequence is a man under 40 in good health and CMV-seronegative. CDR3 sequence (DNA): TGTGCCAGTAGTATACGCCGCCGGGACAGAGAAGCTTTCTTT. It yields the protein CASSIRRRDREAFF.